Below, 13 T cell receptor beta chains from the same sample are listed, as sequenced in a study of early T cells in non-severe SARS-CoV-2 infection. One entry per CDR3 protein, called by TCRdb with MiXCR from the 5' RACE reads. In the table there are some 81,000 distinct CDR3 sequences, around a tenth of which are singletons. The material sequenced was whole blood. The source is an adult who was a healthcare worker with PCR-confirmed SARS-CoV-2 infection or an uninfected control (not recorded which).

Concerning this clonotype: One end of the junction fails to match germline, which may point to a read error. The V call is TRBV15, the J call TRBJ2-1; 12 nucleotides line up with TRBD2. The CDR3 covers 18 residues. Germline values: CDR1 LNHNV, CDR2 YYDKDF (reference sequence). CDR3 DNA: TGTGCCACCGGCAGAGATCTAGCGGGAGGGAAAGCGGGCAATGAGCAGTTCTTC. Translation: CATGRDLAGGKAGNEQFF.

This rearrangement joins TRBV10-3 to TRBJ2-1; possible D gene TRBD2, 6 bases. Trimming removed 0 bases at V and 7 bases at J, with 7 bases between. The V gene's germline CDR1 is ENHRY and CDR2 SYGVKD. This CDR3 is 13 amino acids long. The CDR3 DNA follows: TGTGCCATCAGTGAGTCGACTAGTAATGAGCAGTTCTTC. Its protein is CAISESTSNEQFF.

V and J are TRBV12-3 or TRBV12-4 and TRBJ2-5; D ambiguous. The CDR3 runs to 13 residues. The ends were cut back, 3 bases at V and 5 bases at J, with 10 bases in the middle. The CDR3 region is CASSLSVSETQYF. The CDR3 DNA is TGTGCCAGCAGTTTGTCTGTATCCGAGACCCAGTACTTC.

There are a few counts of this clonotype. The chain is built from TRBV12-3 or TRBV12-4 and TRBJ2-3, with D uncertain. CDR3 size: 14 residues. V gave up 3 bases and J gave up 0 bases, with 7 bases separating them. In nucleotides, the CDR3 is TGTGCCAGCAGTTTGACCCATAGCACAGATACGCAGTATTTT. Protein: CASSLTHSTDTQYF.

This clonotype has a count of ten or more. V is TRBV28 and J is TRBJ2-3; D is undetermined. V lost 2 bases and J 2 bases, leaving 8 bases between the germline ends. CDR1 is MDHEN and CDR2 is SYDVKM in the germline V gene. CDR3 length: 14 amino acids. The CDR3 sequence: CASSLKGYTDTQYF. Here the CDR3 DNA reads TGTGCCAGCAGTTTAAAGGGCTACACAGATACGCAGTATTTT.

This CDR3 is CASSSHRTGREAFF. DNA for the CDR3: TGCGCCAGCAGCTCCCATCGGACAGGCCGTGAAGCTTTCTTT. The V and J genes are TRBV5-1 and TRBJ1-1; 7 bases are shared with TRBD1. The CDR3 has 14 amino acids. V dropped 3 bases and J dropped 7; count of bases not matched to a gene: 9. In germline, CDR1 is SGHRS, CDR2 YFSETQ.

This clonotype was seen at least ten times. CDR3 DNA sequence: TGTGCCTGGAGTCCTGGGACAGGGGGCCGCACAGATACGCAGTATTTT. Translating gives CAWSPGTGGRTDTQYF. The rearrangement links TRBV30 to TRBJ2-3; 12 bases are shared with TRBD1. Losses at the gene ends were 2 bases for V and 1 base for J; bases not matched to a gene: 4. Germline lookup yields CDR1 GTSNPN and CDR2 SVGIG (reference sequence). This CDR3 has 16 amino acids.

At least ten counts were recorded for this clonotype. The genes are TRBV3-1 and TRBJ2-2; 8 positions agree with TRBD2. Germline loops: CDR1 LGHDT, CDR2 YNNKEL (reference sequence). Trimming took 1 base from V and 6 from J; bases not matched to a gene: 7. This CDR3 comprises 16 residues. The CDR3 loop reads CASSQGPSGRAGELFF. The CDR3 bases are TGTGCCAGCAGCCAAGGCCCCAGCGGGAGAGCCGGGGAGCTGTTTTTT.

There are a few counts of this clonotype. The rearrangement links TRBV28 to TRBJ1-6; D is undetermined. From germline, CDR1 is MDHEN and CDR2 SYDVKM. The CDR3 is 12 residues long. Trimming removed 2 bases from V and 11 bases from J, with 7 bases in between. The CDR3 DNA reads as TGTGCCAGCAGTTTAGGGTTTACACCCCTCCACTTT. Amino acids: CASSLGFTPLHF.

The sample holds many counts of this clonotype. The CDR3 nucleotides read TGTGCCACCAGCAGAGATGGTGGGTTCGAGCAGTACTTC. This sequence encodes CATSRDGGFEQYF. The chain employs TRBV15 and TRBJ2-7; the D is unclear. This CDR3 region has 13 residues. Germline CDR1 LNHNV, CDR2 YYDKDF (reference sequence). Trimming shortened V by 0 bases and J by 6 bases, and 9 bases separated the two germline ends.

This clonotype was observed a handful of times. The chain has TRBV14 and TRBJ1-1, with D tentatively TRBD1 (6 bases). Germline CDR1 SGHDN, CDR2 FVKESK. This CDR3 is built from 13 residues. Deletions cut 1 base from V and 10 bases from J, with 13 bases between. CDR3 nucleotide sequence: TGTGCCAGCAGCCAAGGGACAGCCTCTCTAGCTTTCTTT. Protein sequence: CASSQGTASLAFF. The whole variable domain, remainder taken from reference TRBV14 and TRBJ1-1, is EAGVTQFPSHSVIEKGQTVTLRCDPISGHDNLYWYRRVMGKEIKFLLHFVKESKQDESGMPNNRFLAERTGGTYSTLKVQPAELEDSGVYFCASSQGTASLAFFGQGTRLTVV.

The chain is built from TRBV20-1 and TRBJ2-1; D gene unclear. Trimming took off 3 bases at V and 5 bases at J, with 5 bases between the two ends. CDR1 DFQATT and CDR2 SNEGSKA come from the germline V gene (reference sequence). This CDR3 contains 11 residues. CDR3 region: CSASRNNEQFF. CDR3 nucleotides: TGCAGTGCTAGCCGGAACAATGAGCAGTTCTTC.

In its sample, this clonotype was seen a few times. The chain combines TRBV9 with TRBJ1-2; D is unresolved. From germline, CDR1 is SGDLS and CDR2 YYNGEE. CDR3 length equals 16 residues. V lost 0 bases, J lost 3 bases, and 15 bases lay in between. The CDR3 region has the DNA TGTGCCAGCAGCGTAGCTAAGGGCCCACTGGACTATGGCTACACCTTC. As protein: CASSVAKGPLDYGYTF.